The 27 T cell receptor beta chains presented below share a single source sample, sequenced in a study of shared clonotypes between healthy human individuals. Method: immunoSEQ multiplex PCR; TCRdb's copy keeps in-frame clones and lacks some. The data hold some 200,000 clones, with approximately 65% observed a single time. The source material was memory CD4+ T cells sorted from blood. Subset in this sample: CD45RA-negative fraction. The receptors derive from a young man in good health.

The chain joins TRBV28 to TRBJ1-2, with unresolved D. Germline CDR1 reads MDHEN; CDR2 reads SYDVKM. The CDR3 contains 12 residues. Deletions cut 0 bases from V and 7 bases from J, with 6 bases between. The chain's CDR3 is CASSLWKGGYTF. The DNA of the CDR3 is TGTGCCAGCAGTTTATGGAAGGGTGGCTACACCTTC.

This clone was seen ten or more times. V is TRBV28 and J is TRBJ2-3; D is uncertain. The CDR3 totals 15 residues. Looked up from germline, CDR1 is MDHEN and CDR2 is SYDVKM. Trimming left V 6 bases short and J 3 bases short, with 16 bases between. The CDR3 DNA sequence: TGTGCCAGCAGCTGGTGGGCGGCCGGGACAGATACGCAGTATTTT. Protein: CASSWWAAGTDTQYF.

This clone was seen only a few times. Other DNA sequences in this specimen translate into the identical CDR3. This rearrangement joins TRBV28 to TRBJ1-5, with 7 bases that match TRBD1. The V and J ends lost 5 bases and 0 bases, in that order; junction bases with no gene match: 7. The CDR3 covers 16 residues. CDR1 and CDR2 from the germline V gene are MDHEN and SYDVKM. The CDR3 DNA is TGTGCCAGCAGTCCAGGGGGGCGAGATAGCAATCAGCCCCAGCATTTT. Translation gives CASSPGGRDSNQPQHF. Using reference TRBV28 and TRBJ1-5 for the parts outside the CDR3, the full variable domain is DVKVTQSSRYLVKRTGEKVFLECVQDMDHENMFWYRQDPGLGLRLIYFSYDVKMKEKGDIPEGYSVSREKKERFSLILESASTNQTSMYLCASSPGGRDSNQPQHFGDGTRLSIL.

V usage is TRBV7-9 and J usage is TRBJ1-4; TRBD1 agrees at 10 bases. The ends lost 4 bases at V and 8 bases at J; junction bases unmatched: 7. The CDR3 spans 15 residues. The germline gives CDR1 SEHNR, CDR2 FQNEAQ (reference sequence). The CDR3 DNA is TGTGCCAGCAGCTATACGGACAGGGGGTCGGAAAAACTGTTTTTT. It is translated as CASSYTDRGSEKLFF.

The V call is TRBV5-1, the J call TRBJ2-3; no clear D. V shed 1 base and J shed 1 base, with 10 bases lying between them. CDR3 length: 15 residues. Germline V gene data show CDR1 as SGHRS and CDR2 as YFSETQ. CDR3 in amino acids: CASSLQDPGTDTQYF. CDR3 DNA sequence: TGCGCCAGCAGCTTGCAGGACCCAGGCACAGATACGCAGTATTTT.

This chain connects TRBV5-1 to TRBJ2-3, with 11 bases identical to TRBD2. Germline V gene sequence: CDR1 SGHRS, CDR2 YFSETQ. V gave up 5 bases and J gave up 0 bases; unmatched junction bases: 11. The CDR3 is 18 residues long. CDR3 sequence (DNA): TGCGCCAGCAGGGGAGGGACTAGCGGAATTCCTAGCACAGATACGCAGTATTTT. This gives the protein CASRGGTSGIPSTDTQYF.

The rearrangement links TRBV5-1 to TRBJ2-4; 8 bases fit TRBD2. The CDR3 contains 15 residues. Looked up from germline, CDR1 is SGHRS and CDR2 is YFSETQ. V shed 4 bases and J 10 bases; nucleotides not matched to a gene: 13. Here the CDR3 DNA reads TGCGCCAGCAGCCCACGGGGGGGCGAGGACGGGATTCAGTACTTC. This translates into CASSPRGGEDGIQYF.

The V gene is TRBV11-3, the J gene TRBJ2-3; D is possibly TRBD2 (5 bases). CDR3 length: 13 amino acids. The V end lost 8 bases, the J end lost 1 base, and 10 bases lay between the germline ends. The V gene's germline CDR1 is SGHNT and CDR2 YENEEA. The CDR3 loop reads CASRLLRTDTQYF. The DNA for the CDR3 is TGTGCCAGCCGACTACTCCGCACAGATACGCAGTATTTT.

This chain uses TRBV12-5 with TRBJ1-5; D uncertain. Germline loops: CDR1 LGHNT, CDR2 FRNRAP. CDR3 size: 13 residues. V lost 7 bases and J lost 7, with 14 bases in between. In nucleotides, the CDR3 is TGTGCTAGTGCCCCCGGACGGGGACAGCCCCAGCATTTT. Its protein is CASAPGRGQPQHF.

This chain connects TRBV5-1 to TRBJ1-3; tentatively, D is TRBD1 (5 bases). Trimming took 0 bases from V and 0 from J, leaving 7 bases between them. The CDR3 is made up of 15 amino acids. CDR1 and CDR2 (germline): SGHRS, YFSETQ. The CDR3 loop is CASSLGRGSGNTIYF. The DNA for the CDR3 is TGCGCCAGCAGCTTGGGTAGGGGCTCTGGAAACACCATATATTTT.

For this clone: Other nucleotide sequences in the sample specify the same CDR3. The chain is built from TRBV9 and TRBJ2-7, with TRBD2 identical over 8 bases. CDR1 and CDR2 (germline): SGDLS, YYNGEE. After removal of 3 bases from V and 4 bases from J, the junction contained 6 bases not matched to a gene. This CDR3 is 14 amino acids long. The CDR3 DNA follows: TGTGCCAGCAGCGAAGCGGGAGTGGAGTACGAGCAGTACTTC. It codes for CASSEAGVEYEQYF.

The chain joins TRBV5-1 to TRBJ2-2; a possible D gene is TRBD2 (5 bases). Trimming took 5 bases from V and 7 from J, leaving 21 bases between them. Looked up from germline, CDR1 is SGHRS and CDR2 is YFSETQ. CDR3 length equals 16 residues. Here the CDR3 DNA reads TGCGCCAGCAGTCTCGCCGGGCCCCGTGAGGGCGGGGAGCTGTTTTTT. Translated: CASSLAGPREGGELFF.

The chain has TRBV28 and TRBJ2-1; the D is unclear. Deletions cut 9 bases from V and 5 bases from J, with 11 bases between. The CDR3 is made up of 12 amino acids. Germline-derived CDR1 and CDR2 are MDHEN and SYDVKM. In nucleotides, the CDR3 is TGTGCCAGTAGTCTCCGAGACAATGAGCAGTTCTTC. As protein: CASSLRDNEQFF.

The rearrangement joins TRBV5-4 to TRBJ2-6; TRBD1 might be the D (6 bases). The CDR3 has 16 amino acids. Trimming left V 4 bases short and J 0 bases short, with 11 bases between. Looked up from germline, CDR1 is SGHNT and CDR2 is YYREEE (reference sequence). CDR3 DNA: TGTGCCAGCAGCCCAGGACAGACCTCTGGGGCCAACGTCCTGACTTTC. It yields the protein CASSPGQTSGANVLTF.

J is TRBJ2-1 and V is TRBV19; tentative D call: TRBD1 (5 bases). Germline-derived CDR1 and CDR2 are LNHDA and SQIVND (reference sequence). CDR3 length equals 16 residues. Trimming pared 6 bases from V and 0 bases from J, leaving 15 bases between. In nucleotides, the CDR3 is TGTGCCAGTAGCTCTCTAAGGGGCAGCTCCTACAATGAGCAGTTCTTC. Its protein is CASSSLRGSSYNEQFF.

The rearrangement joins TRBV9 to TRBJ2-2; D perhaps matches TRBD2 (6 bases). Germline lookup yields CDR1 SGDLS and CDR2 YYNGEE. Trimming pared 4 bases from V and 6 bases from J, leaving 10 bases between. CDR3 length: 13 residues. The CDR3 spells CASSFLASGELFF. The CDR3 DNA reads TGTGCCAGCAGCTTCCTAGCGTCCGGGGAGCTGTTTTTT.

Only a few counts were recorded for this clone. V usage is TRBV7-8 and J usage is TRBJ2-3, with 10 bases fitting TRBD2. The CDR3 extends over 16 amino acids. The germline V gene encodes CDR1 SGHVS and CDR2 FQNEAQ. With 4 bases clipped from V and 1 base from J, the junction kept 5 bases outside the gene matches. The CDR3 protein is CASSSRLAGGTDTQYF. CDR3 DNA sequence: TGTGCCAGCAGCTCGCGACTAGCGGGTGGCACAGATACGCAGTATTTT.

The table lists this clone with a count of one. V usage is TRBV15 and J usage is TRBJ2-5; 11 positions match TRBD2. V shed 3 bases and J 0 bases; nucleotides not matched to a gene: 6. Germline assignment: CDR1 LNHNV and CDR2 YYDKDF (reference sequence). This CDR3 has 17 amino acids. The CDR3: CATSRGLAEKYQETQYF. The CDR3 DNA reads as TGTGCCACCAGCAGGGGACTAGCGGAAAAGTACCAAGAGACCCAGTACTTC.

Comment on this clone: The identical CDR3 is also encoded by other nucleotide sequences in the sample. The rearrangement joins TRBV6-5 to TRBJ1-5; D is perhaps TRBD1 (5 bases). The CDR3 runs 12 residues. CDR1 MNHEY and CDR2 SVGAGI come from the germline V gene. Trimming removed 6 bases from V and 3 bases from J, with 6 bases in between. CDR3 sequence: CASSRDNQPQHF. Written as DNA, the CDR3 is TGTGCCAGCAGCAGGGACAATCAGCCCCAGCATTTT.

The J gene is TRBJ2-2, the V gene TRBV2; 12 nucleotides line up with TRBD1. V shed 7 bases, J shed 7 bases, and the junction held 7 bases outside the gene matches. CDR1 is SNHLY, CDR2 FYNNEI, per germline. The CDR3 runs 15 residues. Here the CDR3 reads CASTGQGAPNGELFF. The CDR3 DNA is TGTGCCAGCACGGGACAGGGGGCGCCTAACGGGGAGCTGTTTTTT.

This rearrangement joins TRBV30 to TRBJ2-3, with D possibly called TRBD1 or TRBD2 (6 bases each). There are 15 residues in the CDR3. V lost 5 bases to trimming and J lost 4 bases, with 19 bases between them. Germline CDR1 reads GTSNPN; CDR2 reads SVGIG (reference sequence). The CDR3 nucleotides are TGTGCCTGGGGGGGGCAGAGCGGGTATGCAGATACGCAGTATTTT. This gives the protein CAWGGQSGYADTQYF.

The rearrangement joins TRBV18 to TRBJ2-3; D remains unclear. V lost 3 bases and J lost 2, with 6 bases in between. There are 13 residues in the CDR3. From germline, CDR1 is KGHSH and CDR2 LQKENI. In nucleotides, the CDR3 is TGTGCCAGCTCACCTGGGGACACAGATACGCAGTATTTT. As protein: CASSPGDTDTQYF.

The chain employs TRBV2 and TRBJ2-5; 11 bases map to TRBD1. After removal of 5 bases from V and 5 bases from J, the junction contained 7 bases not matched to a gene. The length of the CDR3 is 15 residues. CDR1 and CDR2 from the germline V gene are SNHLY and FYNNEI. The CDR3, as DNA: TGTGCCAGCAGTTGGGGACAGGGGGGTTCGGAGACCCAGTACTTC. Protein sequence: CASSWGQGGSETQYF.

This sequence joins TRBV5-4 and TRBJ2-7; 14 bases agree with TRBD2. The CDR3 is 15 residues long. Germline V gene lookup returns CDR1 SGHNT and CDR2 YYREEE (reference sequence). With 4 bases clipped from V and 4 bases from J, the junction kept 4 bases outside the gene matches. This chain's CDR3 is CASSHGTSGSYEQYF. In DNA form, the CDR3 reads TGTGCCAGCAGCCATGGGACTAGCGGGAGTTACGAGCAGTACTTC.

The DNA for the CDR3 is TGCGCCAGCAGCTTGAGTCCACCGGGACTGGGCTCCTACAATGAGCAGTTCTTC. Amino acid sequence: CASSLSPPGLGSYNEQFF. The chain combines TRBV5-1 with TRBJ2-1, with D perhaps matching TRBD2 (6 bases). The CDR3 runs to 18 residues. V shed 1 base and J shed 0 bases, with 17 bases lying between them. CDR1 and CDR2 from the germline V gene are SGHRS and YFSETQ.

The chain carries TRBV15 and TRBJ2-1; the match to TRBD2 covers 10 bases. The junction had 9 bases not matched to a gene; V was cut back by 0 bases and J by 13 bases. The CDR3 covers 15 residues. Germline CDR1 is LNHNV and CDR2 is YYDKDF (reference sequence). The CDR3 sequence: CATSRDSPSGSVQFF. DNA for the CDR3: TGTGCCACCAGCAGAGATTCCCCTAGCGGGAGTGTTCAGTTCTTC.

This chain connects TRBV5-1 to TRBJ2-5, with D maybe TRBD2 (5 bases). Trimming took off 0 bases at V and 5 bases at J, with 14 bases between the two ends. Germline lookup yields CDR1 SGHRS and CDR2 YFSETQ. The CDR3 has 15 residues. CDR3 protein: CASSLAGNSVETQYF. CDR3 nucleotides: TGCGCCAGCAGCTTGGCGGGGAATTCGGTGGAGACCCAGTACTTC. Filled out from reference TRBV5-1 and TRBJ2-5, the complete variable domain reads KAGVTQTPRYLIKTRGQQVTLSCSPISGHRSVSWYQQTPGQGLQFLFEYFSETQRNKGNFPGRFSGRQFSNSRSEMNVSTLELGDSALYLCASSLAGNSVETQYFGPGTRLLVL.